The subject of this entry is one TCR beta chain. Its antigen is unknown. No base-level quality is on record; no much larger clone is a single base apart. These data originate in a study of blood T cell repertoires in COVID-19 (dated by TCRdb to the early 2020s). In terms of the full investigation: The collaborator samples originated in the United States, Italy and Spain and spanned the acute and convalescent phases of COVID-19. The prospective study material was composed of cDNA or gDNA derived from T cells, B-cell-depleted T cells, or PBMCs. The dataset comprised deeply sampled blood TCRbeta repertoires from subjects exposed to, actively infected with, or recovered from COVID-19. The repertoires were released in a freely available public database intended as a resource for research on the immune response to SARS-CoV-2. Samples came from the ongoing ImmuneRACE study (first 160 participants) plus 1,254 subjects from 6 global collaborators. The sample metadata nearly always contained a de-identified subject ID, COVID-19 status, age in years and sex. Where available, HLA class I and class II types were obtained from metadata supplied by the sample provider rather than from assay-based typing.

Paper-wide results and their limitations: The amount of clinical and demographic metadata varied by source and participant and was provided uncurated.

The immunoSEQ Assay, a bias-controlled multiplex PCR, was used to amplify TCRbeta CDR3 regions from genomic DNA. In the original analysis: Within the assay, amplification of reference gene primers was used to estimate how many nucleated cells each sample contained. To quantify the absolute abundance of each unique TCRbeta CDR3 rearrangement, sequence reads were collapsed and filtered. Productive Simpson clonality was computed per sample as the square root of Simpson's diversity index over productive rearrangements. In TCRdb, the immuneACCESS table is reduced to in-frame sequences with V and J assigned. These tables do not hold every clone; where another copy was compared, an unresolved V gene accounts for under half, and the others remain unexplained. Clonal size and the V and J genes are those of that table, whereas D and trimming came from the DNA. The sample data list about 130,000 clones, and approximately 82% of these were observed just once. Around 9.8% of the sample is taken by the ten largest.

Whole blood was collected in K2EDTA tubes by collaborating institutions according to the institutions' own protocols. For TCRbeta analysis, collaborators shipped samples as frozen whole blood, isolated PBMCs, or DNA extracted from either of those sample types. Taken from cysteine to phenylalanine, the CDR3 has 17 residues. Of the read, only the CDR3 DNA is kept; its 51 bases are in frame from base 1. V and J lose 0 bases and 0 bases, and a span of 11 bases separates them. The CDR1 and CDR2 encoded by the germline V gene are KGHSH and LQKENI. The sequenced sample was peripheral blood. In this chain, TRBV18 is recombined with TRBJ2-2; the D region possibly corresponds to TRBD2 (5 bases align). The clonotype was recovered from a man aged 35 to 55 with active or convalescent COVID-19. The CDR3 protein: CASSPPVTGTNTGELFF. The sequenced DNA: TGTGCCAGCTCACCACCGGTCACCGGGACGAACACCGGGGAGCTGTTTTTT.